The T cell receptor (beta chain) described here comes from a study of CD8 T cells in ankylosing spondylitis. Study-level points and caveats: Disease-linked clones were reportedly significantly enriched in matched ankylosing spondylitis synovial fluid. Some of these motif variants have turned up before, in reports on reactive arthritis synovial fluid and blood. Among TCR beta sequences, a motif of eight highly homologous variants appeared characteristic of ankylosing spondylitis blood. Disease-linked clones displayed a CD8+ phenotype and appeared relatively rarely in peripheral blood.

CDR1 and CDR2 (germline): LGHDT, YNNKEL (reference sequence). V lost 1 base and J 0 bases, leaving 7 bases between the germline ends. The CDR3 is made up of 15 amino acids. As to this clonotype: The antigen remains unidentified.

Generation of TCR beta libraries employed quantitative 5'-RACE incorporating molecular barcodes. TCRdb fed the 5' RACE reads into MiXCR, producing one record per CDR3 protein. Of roughly 400,000 distinct CDR3 sequences listed, around 22% were seen once; the top ten hold roughly 16%. The chain combines TRBV3-1 with TRBJ2-4, with D perhaps matching TRBD2 (5 bases). The receptor comes from a male donor with ankylosing spondylitis. Sequencing input: blood, either unsorted or a sorted T cell fraction (not recorded which). CDR3 sequence: CASSQAGIAKNIQYF. The DNA of the CDR3 is TGTGCCAGCAGCCAAGCGGGGATAGCCAAAAACATTCAGTACTTC.